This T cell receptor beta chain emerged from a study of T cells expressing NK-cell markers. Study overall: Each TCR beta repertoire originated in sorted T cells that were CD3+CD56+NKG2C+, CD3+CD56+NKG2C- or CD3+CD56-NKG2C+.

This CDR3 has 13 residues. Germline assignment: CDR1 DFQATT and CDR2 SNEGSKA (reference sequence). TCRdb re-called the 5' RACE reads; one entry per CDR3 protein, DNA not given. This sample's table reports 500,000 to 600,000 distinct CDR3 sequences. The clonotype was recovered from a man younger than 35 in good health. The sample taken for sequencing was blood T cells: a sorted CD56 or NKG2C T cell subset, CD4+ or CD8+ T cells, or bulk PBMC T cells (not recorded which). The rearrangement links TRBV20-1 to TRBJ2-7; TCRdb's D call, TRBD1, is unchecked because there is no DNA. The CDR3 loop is CSAKGQVVYEQYF.